This T cell receptor (beta chain) was identified during a study of blood T cells in healthy people across ages. The overall study: T cells yielded about one barcoded beta molecule per two cells through template switching.

The V end was cut by 3 bases, the J end by 5 bases, with 11 bases between. Germline loops: CDR1 SGHNT, CDR2 YENEEA. The length of the CDR3 is 14 residues. Study-level points and caveats: CMV infection status of these donors was not known.

The authors ran a second PCR of roughly 6 to 11 cycles using a sample-barcoded 5' primer and a J-beta primer mix. Each of the cDNA molecules was tagged by a template-switch adaptor with 12 random nucleotides. A single record per CDR3 protein comes from TCRdb applying MiXCR to the 5' RACE reads. Of 650,000 to 800,000 distinct CDR3 sequences listed, 40% to 50% are singletons. About this clonotype: Its antigen is as yet unknown.

Sample: blood. J is TRBJ2-1 and V is TRBV11-3; D might be TRBD1 (5 bases). The origin of this receptor is a man aged 55 to 69 in good health. This CDR3 reads CASSFLGRDNEQFF. DNA for the CDR3: TGTGCCAGCAGCTTCCTGGGGCGAGACAATGAGCAGTTCTTC.